This T cell receptor beta chain was identified in a study of T cell changes during pregnancy in multiple sclerosis. Produced via immunoSEQ multiplex PCR; TCRdb's table is partial and in-frame only. This sample has about 87,000 clones, with about 93% found just once. The CDR3 sequence is 15 residues long. The germline gives CDR1 SEHNR, CDR2 FQNEAQ (reference sequence). Trimming took 5 bases from V and 0 from J; bases not matched to a gene: 3. The TCR comes from a female donor in good health, enrolled as a control in a pregnancy study. Here the sequenced sample was peripheral blood, taken in the third trimester of pregnancy. V is TRBV7-9 and J is TRBJ2-1; 8 bases match TRBD2. The CDR3 sequence: CASSTTSASYNEQFF. Here the CDR3 DNA reads TGTGCCAGCAGCACGACTAGCGCCTCCTACAATGAGCAGTTCTTC.